The rows below give T cell receptor beta chains drawn from one sample of a study of Ad26.COV2.S vaccination and SARS-CoV-2 variants. TCRdb's copy holds only in-frame clones and misses some; the assay was immunoSEQ multiplex PCR. The sample holds around 420,000 clones, around nine tenths seen once. The source material was peripheral blood, sampled in a trial of Ad26.COV2.S vaccine versus placebo. The origin of the receptors is a person between 18 and 60 years old who received the Ad26.COV2.S COVID-19 vaccine or a placebo. Both conserved end residues are part of each CDR3. Fields, in order: clone size, D gene, V gene, J gene, CDR3 DNA, CDR3 protein. A D gene is named only where the DNA matches it firmly. Some rows have no size entry. The others give once, few or many, or a class for an expanded clone.

.	.	TRBV14	TRBJ2-1	TGTGCCAGCAGCCCCGTCGGGCCAAGGGAGCAGTTCTTC	CASSPVGPREQFF
.	.	TRBV6-1	TRBJ2-2	TGTGCCAGCAGTGAGAAGACAGCGAACACCGGGGAGCTGTTTTTT	CASSEKTANTGELFF
.	.	TRBV5-4	TRBJ1-5	TGTGCCAGCAGCTTGGGGGTCAATCAGCCCCAGCATTTT	CASSLGVNQPQHF
.	.	TRBV2	TRBJ1-5	TGTGCCAGCATAGGGGAATATAGCAATCAGCCCCAGCATTTT	CASIGEYSNQPQHF
.	TRBD1	TRBV28	TRBJ2-5	TGTGCCAGCAGGTACAGGGGGTGGGAGACCCAGTACTTC	CASRYRGWETQYF
.	.	TRBV7-9	TRBJ1-1	TGTGCCAGCAGCTTAATAGGTAGCCAGGATGAAGCTTTCTTT	CASSLIGSQDEAFF
.	.	TRBV30	TRBJ1-1	TGTGCCTGGTCAAAATCGGGTGGGACTGAAGCTTTCTTT	CAWSKSGGTEAFF
.	.	TRBV6-5	TRBJ2-1	TGTGCCAGCAGTTACACGCAGATTCAATACAATGAGCAGTTCTTC	CASSYTQIQYNEQFF
.	TRBD1	TRBV7-8	TRBJ1-6	TGTGCCAGCAGCCCTAACCTCAGGGGGGCCTCACCCCTCCACTTT	CASSPNLRGASPLHF
.	TRBD1	TRBV2	TRBJ1-6	TGTGCCACCACCTTGGGACAGGGGGCGGCACCCCTCCACTTT	CATTLGQGAAPLHF
.	.	TRBV6-6	TRBJ2-7	TGTGCCAGCAGTTACTCTGCCGCGAGGGAGCAGTACTTC	CASSYSAAREQYF
.	.	TRBV19	TRBJ1-1	TGTGCCACCCGGACGGGCCACAGAGGCACTGAAGCTTTCTTT	CATRTGHRGTEAFF
.	.	TRBV7-2	TRBJ1-2	TGTGCCAGCAGCCTAACCGGGCCCGCGGAGGGATATGGCTACACCTTC	CASSLTGPAEGYGYTF
once	.	TRBV5-5	TRBJ1-3	TGTGCCAGCACCAGCATGATGGCCCCTGGAAACACCATATATTTT	CASTSMMAPGNTIYF
.	.	TRBV7-2	TRBJ2-4	TGTGCCAGCAGCTTAATATCGGGTAGGCAGGGATCGTCCAAAAACATTCAGTACTTC	CASSLISGRQGSSKNIQYF
.	.	TRBV24-1	TRBJ2-5	TGTGCCACCAGCCCTGAAAGCGATTCAGGGTGGGAGACCCAGTACTTC	CATSPESDSGWETQYF
.	.	TRBV6-5	TRBJ2-7	TGTGCCAGCACGACAGCCTACTCCTACGAGCAGTACTTC	CASTTAYSYEQYF
.	TRBD1	TRBV7-9	TRBJ2-2	TGTGCCAGCAGCTTCCGGGACAGGGGCCACGGGGAGCTGTTTTTT	CASSFRDRGHGELFF
.	.	TRBV29-1	TRBJ2-5	TGCAGCGTTTTCGGGGCAGGGGGGTACCCCCAAGAGACCCAGTACTTC	CSVFGAGGYPQETQYF
.	.	TRBV5-1	TRBJ1-5	TGCGCCAGCAGCTTGGCTGGGAACAGCAATCAGCCCCAGCATTTT	CASSLAGNSNQPQHF
.	.	TRBV3-1/TRBV3-2	TRBJ2-3	TGTGCCAGCAGCTTCTCGTCGGACCGGGTCGGGCAGTATTTT	CASSFSSDRVGQYF
.	.	TRBV5-1	TRBJ2-2	TGCGCCAGCAGTCTACAGGCTACCACCGGGGAGCTGTTTTTT	CASSLQATTGELFF
.	.	TRBV5-5	TRBJ1-2	TGTGCCAGCACCCTAGAGATGATAGGCGGCTACACCTTC	CASTLEMIGGYTF
once	.	TRBV27	TRBJ2-2	TGTGCCAGCACCGTGGGGGGTTGGGGCACCGGGGAGCTGTTTTTT	CASTVGGWGTGELFF
few	.	TRBV19	TRBJ1-1	TGTGCCAGTAAGAGGTCCGGCACTGAAGCTTTCTTT	CASKRSGTEAFF
.	.	TRBV11-3	TRBJ2-5	TGTGCCAGCAGCCAAGGTGGAAATTCGGGGGAGACCCAGTACTTC	CASSQGGNSGETQYF
.	.	TRBV7-9	TRBJ2-7	TGTGCCAGCAGCTCCAGGGACTCCTACGAGCAGTACTTC	CASSSRDSYEQYF
.	.	TRBV5-4	TRBJ2-6	TGTGCCAGCACCCTCAGGGGCGCTGGGGCCAACGTCCTGACTTTC	CASTLRGAGANVLTF
once	.	TRBV9	TRBJ2-3	TGTGCCAGCAGCCATTCTCGGCTGATCAGAACCGACACAGATACGCAGTATTTT	CASSHSRLIRTDTDTQYF
.	TRBD1	TRBV6-2/TRBV6-3	TRBJ1-5	TGTGCCAGCAGTTACCCTATCGACAGGGGACTACTATCCAGCAATCAGCCCCAGCATTTT	CASSYPIDRGLLSSNQPQHF
.	.	TRBV7-2	TRBJ2-3	TGTGCCAGCAGCTTAGTTCTAGGACCTAGCACAGATACGCAGTATTTT	CASSLVLGPSTDTQYF
once	.	TRBV4-1	TRBJ2-2	TGCGCCAGCAGCCGGACTAATGAACGGGGGGAGCTGTTTTTT	CASSRTNERGELFF
.	.	TRBV6-5	TRBJ2-7	TGTGCCAGCAGTTACTCAGGACAGCTCGAGCAGTACTTC	CASSYSGQLEQYF
.	TRBD2	TRBV7-2	TRBJ2-5	TGTGCCAGCAGCTTAACCGGGACTAGCGTACAAGAGACCCAGTACTTC	CASSLTGTSVQETQYF
.	.	TRBV7-4	TRBJ2-7	TGTGCCAGCAGCTTATACATCTACGAGCAGTACTTC	CASSLYIYEQYF
.	TRBD2	TRBV5-5	TRBJ2-7	TGTGCCAGCAGCTCTTCTAGCGGCGCCTACGAGCAGTACTTC	CASSSSSGAYEQYF